Following are 23 T cell receptor beta chains from one sample sequenced in a study of Graves' ophthalmopathy and Graves' hyperthyroidism. Investigators amplified TCR beta CDR3 regions from RNA transcripts. The library came from an HTBI-primed first-round RT-PCR and a second-round multiplex PCR. TCRdb reprocessed the multiplex PCR reads via MiXCR and lists one record per CDR3 protein. This sample carries around 1,200,000 distinct CDR3 sequences, about 38% of them seen once, and the ten largest clones take 11%. Material for sequencing was peripheral blood or thyroid tissue (not recorded which). The source of these receptors is an adult man with Graves' hyperthyroidism.

The J gene is TRBJ1-1, the V gene TRBV5-1, with D perhaps TRBD1 (6 bases). Germline CDR1 and CDR2: SGHRS and YFSETQ. CDR3 length equals 16 residues. Trimming stripped 4 bases from V and 2 bases from J, with 18 bases between. The CDR3 nucleotides read TGCGCCAGCAGCCTTCGTCCCGGGACATCTAACACTGAAGCTTTCTTT. This encodes CASSLRPGTSNTEAFF.

This sequence joins TRBV5-6 and TRBJ2-2; 7 bases are shared with TRBD1. The length of the CDR3 is 15 residues. J lost 7 bases, V lost 4 bases, and 10 bases had no gene match. The germline V gene encodes CDR1 SGHDT and CDR2 YYEEEE. CDR3 nucleotide sequence: TGTGCCAGCAGCGACCCAGGGGGTTTTTACGGGGAGCTGTTTTTT. Translating gives CASSDPGGFYGELFF.

Ten or more counts support this clonotype. The J gene is TRBJ1-1, the V gene TRBV25-1; TRBD1 matches 7 bases. Germline V gene data show CDR1 as MGHDK and CDR2 as SYGVNS. The CDR3 extends over 16 amino acids. Losses at the gene ends were 1 base for V and 5 bases for J; bases not matched to a gene: 10. The DNA for the CDR3 is TGTGCCAGCAGTGAATCCAGGACAGGCTTGAGGACTGAAGCTTTCTTT. It yields the protein CASSESRTGLRTEAFF.

On this clonotype: This may come from a read error, since a much larger clone is one base off. This rearrangement joins TRBV2 to TRBJ2-7; weak D call: TRBD1 (6 bases). Per germline, CDR1 SNHLY and CDR2 FYNNEI. V gave up 8 bases and J gave up 5 bases, with 13 bases separating them. The CDR3 consists of 12 residues. This CDR3 is CASRPTGHEQYF. The CDR3 nucleotides read TGTGCCAGCCGTCCCACAGGGCACGAGCAGTACTTC.

This clonotype appeared many times. J is TRBJ1-4 and V is TRBV7-9; 7 nucleotides line up with TRBD1. In germline, CDR1 is SEHNR, CDR2 FQNEAQ (reference sequence). V trimming: 5 bases; J trimming: 8 bases; junction bases outside the gene matches: 14. There are 16 residues in the CDR3. The CDR3 protein is CASSPFNEGAREKLFF. The CDR3 nucleotides are TGTGCCAGCAGCCCCTTCAACGAGGGGGCGCGGGAAAAACTGTTTTTT.

This clonotype has ten or more counts. At one end the junction does not follow the germline gene, possibly because of a read error. This chain connects TRBV5-1 to TRBJ2-7, with 10 bases lining up with TRBD1. The CDR3 covers 15 residues. Germline V gene lookup returns CDR1 SGHRS and CDR2 YFSETQ. DNA for the CDR3: TGTGCCAGCAGCTTAGAGGGACAGGGGCCCTACGAGCAGTACTTC. Encoded protein: CASSLEGQGPYEQYF.

The CDR3 reads CASSVAPVGGPNTGELFF. In DNA form, the CDR3 reads TGTGCCAGCAGCGTAGCCCCGGTCGGGGGGCCGAACACCGGGGAGCTGTTTTTT. This chain joins TRBV9 and TRBJ2-2, with D tentatively TRBD2 (7 bases). The germline V gene encodes CDR1 SGDLS and CDR2 YYNGEE. V lost 0 bases to trimming and J lost 0 bases, with 15 bases between them. The CDR3 length is 18 residues.

This clonotype turned up a few times. The junction departs from the called germline gene at one end, perhaps through a read error. This rearrangement joins TRBV9 to TRBJ1-4; D is unresolved. The CDR3 is 8 amino acids. The germline CDR1 and CDR2 sequences are SGDLS and YYNGEE. The CDR3 DNA follows: TGTGCCAGCAGCGGTGGGCCCTTT. Translation gives CASSGGPF.

This clonotype has a handful of counts. V gene TRBV6-6 combines with J gene TRBJ1-1, with no clear D. V gave up 0 bases and J gave up 7 bases, with 15 bases separating them. The germline V gene encodes CDR1 MNHNY and CDR2 SVGAGI (reference sequence). The CDR3 spans 15 residues. In DNA form, the CDR3 reads TGTGCCAGCAGTTACTCGAAGAAAGTTGGGGATGAAGCTTTCTTT. Its protein is CASSYSKKVGDEAFF.

This clonotype was seen many times. The rearrangement links TRBV12-3 or TRBV12-4 to TRBJ1-3; D remains ambiguous. V was trimmed by 2 bases and J by 7 bases, leaving 3 bases between them. The CDR3 has 11 residues. Here the CDR3 reads CASSLTNTIYF. The CDR3 DNA reads TGTGCCAGCAGTTTAACTAACACCATATATTTT.

Worth noting for this clonotype: Its ends do not fully match the called genes, so a read error is possible. V and J are TRBV10-3 and TRBJ1-2; D unclear. Germline values: CDR1 ENHRY, CDR2 SYGVKD. The CDR3 loop spans 14 amino acids. The DNA of the CDR3 is TGTGCCAGCAGTAGGAAAGGCGCTAACTATGGCTACACCTTC. Its translation: CASSRKGANYGYTF.

In DNA form, the CDR3 reads TGTGCCACCAGCAGAGATCAGTACTTC. Encoded protein: CATSRDQYF. V usage is TRBV15 and J usage is TRBJ2-5; D is unresolved. CDR1 and CDR2 (germline): LNHNV, YYDKDF (reference sequence). V gave up 0 bases and J gave up 11 bases, with 1 base separating them. The CDR3 extends over 9 amino acids.

This clonotype was seen only a few times. This chain's CDR3 is CASRGQGTNSPLHF. CDR3 nucleotide sequence: TGTGCCAGCAGAGGACAGGGGACGAATTCACCCCTCCACTTT. The J gene is TRBJ1-6, the V gene TRBV2; 9 nucleotides match TRBD1. The CDR3 has 14 residues. V lost 6 bases and J lost 7; bases outside the gene matches: 4. Germline V CDR1 and CDR2: SNHLY, FYNNEI.

This clonotype was picked up many times. J is TRBJ1-5 and V is TRBV19, with D possibly TRBD1 on 6 matching bases. CDR3 length: 16 residues. The V gene's germline CDR1 is LNHDA and CDR2 SQIVND (reference sequence). V lost 6 bases to trimming and J lost 2 bases, with 17 bases between them. The CDR3 here is CASRTTQGSGNQPQHF. The CDR3 region has the DNA TGTGCCAGTAGAACGACTCAGGGGTCGGGCAATCAGCCCCAGCATTTT.

This clonotype occurred many times. This sequence joins TRBV12-3 or TRBV12-4 and TRBJ2-2; D ambiguous. V lost 3 bases and J lost 7, with 9 bases in between. The CDR3 is 13 residues long. CDR3: CASSFHGSGELFF. The CDR3 DNA follows: TGTGCCAGCAGTTTTCATGGTAGCGGGGAGCTGTTTTTT.

CDR3: CATSSLAGTSNQPQHF. The CDR3 DNA is TGTGCCACCAGCAGCTTAGCGGGGACAAGCAATCAGCCCCAGCATTTT. The rearrangement joins TRBV15 to TRBJ1-5, with a weak D call TRBD1 (6 bases). Between the trimmed V and J ends, which lost 3 bases and 1 base, there was a span of 13 bases. Per the germline V gene, CDR1 is LNHNV and CDR2 is YYDKDF (reference sequence). The CDR3 is made up of 16 amino acids.

This chain uses TRBV20-1 with TRBJ1-3, with D possibly being TRBD1 (6 bases). Germline V gives CDR1 DFQATT, CDR2 SNEGSKA (reference sequence). The CDR3 spans 12 residues. CDR3 in amino acids: CRTDRLKNTIYF. CDR3 in DNA: TGCAGAACTGACAGGTTGAAAAACACCATATATTTT.

This clonotype was picked up many times. This chain links TRBV9 with TRBJ1-1; no firm D call. The CDR3 runs 14 residues. The germline CDR1 and CDR2 sequences are SGDLS and YYNGEE. Trimming removed 4 bases at V and 3 bases at J, with 13 bases between. CDR3 sequence (DNA): TGTGCCAGCAGCCCCCGCTCACCCGACACTGAAGCTTTCTTT. Translation gives CASSPRSPDTEAFF.

The CDR3 loop reads CASSVDTRETQYF. CDR3 nucleotide sequence: TGTGCCAGCAGCGTCGATACGAGGGAGACCCAGTACTTC. The chain joins TRBV7-9 to TRBJ2-5; no reliable D call. The V gene's germline CDR1 is SEHNR and CDR2 FQNEAQ (reference sequence). This CDR3 has 13 amino acids. V lost 5 bases and J 5 bases, leaving 12 bases between the germline ends.

This clonotype was seen ten or more times. The rearrangement uses TRBV2 and TRBJ1-5, with D hard to call. The CDR3 runs to 15 residues. The germline CDR1 and CDR2 sequences are SNHLY and FYNNEI. The V and J ends lost 2 bases and 4 bases respectively, with 12 bases between them. DNA for the CDR3: TGTGCCAGCAGTGAAAGGCCATCGGTAAATCAGCCCCAGCATTTT. This encodes CASSERPSVNQPQHF.

This rearrangement joins TRBV7-9 to TRBJ2-7; the D is unclear. Trimming removed 1 base from V and 6 bases from J, with 16 bases in between. The CDR3 loop spans 15 amino acids. Germline CDR1 SEHNR, CDR2 FQNEAQ (reference sequence). CDR3 residues: CASSLVARTSSEQYF. The CDR3 DNA sequence: TGTGCCAGCAGCTTAGTGGCTAGAACAAGCAGCGAGCAGTACTTC.

As for this clonotype: A read error is possible here, since a much larger clone lies one base away. The rearrangement joins TRBV7-2 to TRBJ2-7; no reliable D call. The length of the CDR3 is 14 residues. Germline CDR1 reads SGHTA; CDR2 reads FQGNSA. V lost 0 bases, J lost 6 bases, and 12 bases lay in between. In nucleotides, the CDR3 is TGTGCCAGCAGCTTAGCGGATGCAGGCTCCGAGCAGTACTTC. It is translated as CASSLADAGSEQYF.

The rearrangement links TRBV19 to TRBJ1-1; TRBD1 matches at 8 bases. The length of the CDR3 is 14 residues. The germline CDR1 and CDR2 sequences are LNHDA and SQIVND (reference sequence). The V gene end was trimmed by 5 bases and the J gene end by 5 bases; junction bases not matched to a gene: 7. The CDR3 protein is CASSLQDRVTEAFF. The CDR3 DNA follows: TGTGCCAGTAGTCTCCAGGACAGGGTAACTGAAGCTTTCTTT.